This T cell receptor (beta chain) was identified during a study of blood T cell repertoires in COVID-19. Study details: Sample material is recorded as cDNA or gDNA derived from T cells, B-cell-depleted T cells, or PBMCs.

Germline lookup yields CDR1 SNHLY and CDR2 FYNNEI. V lost 4 bases to trimming and J lost 2 bases, with 10 bases between them. The CDR3 sequence is 14 residues long. Under the authors' procedure: Amplified reference gene primers provided the basis for estimating nucleated cell counts. This table comes from immunoSEQ multiplex PCR, and its TCRdb copy is limited to in-frame clones, with some not included. The V and J calls and the clone size are those of that table, but D and trimming were determined from the DNA. Here the sample spans some 44,000 clones, roughly 87% being singletons. This receptor was obtained from a man between 60 and 75 years old with active COVID-19. The genes are TRBV2 and TRBJ2-3, with D tentatively TRBD2 (5 bases). Sample: peripheral blood. The CDR3 region is CASSVGLDTDTQYF. DNA for the CDR3: TGTGCCAGCAGTGTCGGACTCGACACAGATACGCAGTATTTT.